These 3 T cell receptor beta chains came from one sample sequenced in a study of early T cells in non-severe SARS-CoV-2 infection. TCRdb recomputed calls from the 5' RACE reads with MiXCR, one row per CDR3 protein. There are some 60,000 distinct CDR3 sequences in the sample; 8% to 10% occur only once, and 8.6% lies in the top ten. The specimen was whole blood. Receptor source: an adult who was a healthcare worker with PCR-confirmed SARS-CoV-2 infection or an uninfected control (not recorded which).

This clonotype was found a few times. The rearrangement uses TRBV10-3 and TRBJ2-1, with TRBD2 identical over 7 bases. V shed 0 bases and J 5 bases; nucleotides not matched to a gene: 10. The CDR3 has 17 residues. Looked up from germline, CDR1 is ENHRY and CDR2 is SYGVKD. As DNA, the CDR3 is TGTGCCATCAGTGAGTCGAGGGCTAGCGGAGACCACAATGAGCAGTTCTTC. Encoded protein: CAISESRASGDHNEQFF.

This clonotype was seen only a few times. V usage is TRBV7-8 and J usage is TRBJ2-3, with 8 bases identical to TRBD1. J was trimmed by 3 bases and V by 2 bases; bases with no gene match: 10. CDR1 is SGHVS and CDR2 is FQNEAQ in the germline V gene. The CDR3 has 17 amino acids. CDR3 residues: CASSLTPRQGRTDTQYF. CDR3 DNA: TGTGCCAGCAGCTTAACCCCCCGACAGGGGAGGACAGATACGCAGTATTTT.

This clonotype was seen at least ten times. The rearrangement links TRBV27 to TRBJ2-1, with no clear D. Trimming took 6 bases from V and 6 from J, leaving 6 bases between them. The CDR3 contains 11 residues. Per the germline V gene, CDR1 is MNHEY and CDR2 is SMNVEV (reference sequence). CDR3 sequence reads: CASSELNEQFF. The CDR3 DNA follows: TGTGCCAGCAGCGAACTCAATGAGCAGTTCTTC.